This TCR beta chain was recovered during a study of radiotherapy plus CTLA-4 blockade in lung cancer. This table comes from immunoSEQ multiplex PCR, and its TCRdb copy is limited to in-frame clones, with some not included. This sample has about 80,000 clones, with 84% found just once. Trimming stripped 5 bases from V and 0 bases from J, with 5 bases between. This CDR3 is built from 14 residues. Germline lookup yields CDR1 KGHSH and CDR2 LQKENI. The receptor comes from a human donor with non-small cell lung cancer who had stable disease on radiotherapy plus ipilimumab. V usage is TRBV18 and J usage is TRBJ1-6; no reliable D call. The sequencing here drew on peripheral blood, taken from a patient treated with radiotherapy plus ipilimumab. The DNA for the CDR3 is TGTGCCAGCTCATCGAGCTCCTATAATTCACCCCTCCACTTT. This sequence encodes CASSSSSYNSPLHF.